Each of the 17 T cell receptor beta chains below was sequenced from the same sample in a study of cytomegalovirus exposure and HLA in healthy donors. PCR was performed using 60 Vbeta and 13 Jbeta primers. Libraries were prepared by immunoSEQ multiplex PCR; TCRdb keeps only in-frame clonotypes and omits some of them. Of about 130,000 clones listed, 84% are singletons. Sequencing used PBMCs. The receptors here all came from a man aged 45-65 years in good health and CMV-seronegative.

The chain links TRBV5-5 to TRBJ1-6, with a possible D match to TRBD1 (6 bases). V lost 1 base and J lost 11, with 16 bases in between. Per the germline V gene, CDR1 is SGHKS and CDR2 is YYEKEE (reference sequence). The CDR3 spans 15 residues. DNA of the CDR3: TGTGCCAGCAGCTTGTCCCCACAGGGAACCCCACCCCTCCACTTT. Amino acid sequence: CASSLSPQGTPPLHF.

This chain uses TRBV6-5 with TRBJ2-3, with 7 bases that match TRBD1. V shed 3 bases and J 4 bases; nucleotides not matched to a gene: 7. Germline loops: CDR1 MNHEY, CDR2 SVGAGI. This CDR3 spans 15 amino acids. The CDR3: CASSYRGGLADTQYF. CDR3 DNA sequence: TGTGCCAGCAGTTATCGAGGGGGCCTCGCAGATACGCAGTATTTT.

The chain recombines TRBV10-3 with TRBJ1-3, with D perhaps matching TRBD1 (5 bases). The germline V and J ends were trimmed by 4 bases and 0 bases, with 7 bases remaining between them. This CDR3 contains 14 residues. The germline V gene has CDR1 ENHRY and CDR2 SYGVKD. CDR3 sequence reads: CAISAQGSGNTIYF. In nucleotides, the CDR3 is TGTGCCATCAGTGCCCAGGGCTCTGGAAACACCATATATTTT.

This sequence joins TRBV30 and TRBJ1-6, with D perhaps TRBD1 (6 bases). Germline CDR1 reads GTSNPN; CDR2 reads SVGIG (reference sequence). The CDR3 has 13 amino acids. The V end was cut by 5 bases, the J end by 9 bases, with 14 bases between. The CDR3 sequence is CAWARGIFSPLHF. CDR3 in DNA: TGTGCCTGGGCTAGGGGGATTTTTTCACCCCTCCACTTT.

The rearrangement uses TRBV10-3 and TRBJ1-3, with TRBD1 as a possible D gene (5 bases). CDR1 and CDR2 from the germline V gene are ENHRY and SYGVKD. The CDR3 extends over 16 amino acids. Trimming took off 2 bases at V and 3 bases at J, with 14 bases between the two ends. The DNA for the CDR3 is TGTGCCATCAGTGAGGCGACAGCCACGTATGGAAACACCATATATTTT. This encodes CAISEATATYGNTIYF.

The chain has TRBV2 and TRBJ2-7; TRBD1 aligns across 7 bases. The CDR3 is 15 residues long. The germline CDR1 and CDR2 sequences are SNHLY and FYNNEI. The CDR3 DNA reads as TGTGCTTCTAAACCCCGAGGGGGCGACTCCTACGAGCAGTACTTC. Its translation is CASKPRGGDSYEQYF.

The V gene is TRBV5-1, the J gene TRBJ1-2, with D maybe TRBD1 (5 bases). CDR1 is SGHRS and CDR2 is YFSETQ in the germline V gene. CDR3 length: 15 residues. V was shortened by 4 bases and J by 2 bases, with 15 bases between the two germline ends. DNA for the CDR3: TGCGCCAGCAGCCCTCACGTCGACAGAAACTATGGCTACACCTTC. It is translated as CASSPHVDRNYGYTF.

The chain recombines TRBV7-6 with TRBJ1-2, with 7 bases aligning to TRBD1. The CDR3 spans 13 residues. Unmatched junction bases numbered 8, after V lost 5 bases and J lost 8 bases. Germline assignment: CDR1 SGHVS and CDR2 FNYEAQ. CDR3 coding DNA: TGTGCCAGCAGCGCAGGGGGAATAGGGGGCTACACCTTC. Its translation is CASSAGGIGGYTF.

The chain joins TRBV4-1 to TRBJ2-1; tentatively, D is TRBD2 (5 bases). Germline V CDR1 and CDR2: MGHRA, YSYEKL. V dropped 4 bases and J dropped 0 bases, with 13 bases sitting between them. CDR3 length: 16 residues. In DNA, the CDR3 is TGCGCCAGCAGCCCGTCGGGGTTCAGCTCCTACAATGAGCAGTTCTTC. It codes for CASSPSGFSSYNEQFF.

The table lists this clone with a count of one. This chain links TRBV11-2 with TRBJ1-3; 8 nucleotides agree with TRBD1. Germline assignment: CDR1 SGHAT and CDR2 FQNNGV. V was clipped by 5 bases and J by 5 bases; unmatched bases: 8. The CDR3 is 15 residues long. This CDR3 is CASSHPQGARNTIYF. As DNA, the CDR3 is TGTGCCAGCAGCCACCCCCAGGGGGCAAGAAACACCATATATTTT.

This clone was seen only a few times. The chain combines TRBV2 with TRBJ2-3; D is perhaps TRBD2 (6 bases). Germline CDR1 SNHLY, CDR2 FYNNEI. Trimming cost V 6 bases and J 3 bases, with 19 bases left between them. This CDR3 has 16 residues. The CDR3 loop is CASRETSAGTTDTQYF. The CDR3 coding sequence is TGTGCCAGCAGGGAGACTAGTGCCGGGACGACAGATACGCAGTATTTT.

The chain joins TRBV21-1 to TRBJ1-1. TRBV21-1 has pseudogene status. The CDR3 loop spans 15 amino acids. The CDR3 bases are TGTGCCAGCAGCTTTAAAAAATGGAGAGGCACTGAAGCTTTCTTT. It specifies CASSFKKWRGTEAFF.

The chain links TRBV5-8 to TRBJ2-5, with TRBD1 matching 10 bases. The J call is in doubt because the DNA end fits TRBJ2-7 better. CDR3 length: 14 amino acids. Germline assignment: CDR1 SGHTS and CDR2 YDEGEE. This chain's CDR3 is CASGSGTGVHEQYF. The DNA of the CDR3 is TGTGCCAGCGGGTCCGGGACAGGGGTACACGAGCAGTACTTC.

The chain couples TRBV4-1 to TRBJ1-2; 10 bases fit TRBD1. CDR1 and CDR2 (germline): MGHRA, YSYEKL. V lost 1 base to trimming and J lost 11 bases; unmatched junction nucleotides: 7. The CDR3 is 14 residues long. The CDR3 reads CASSQVKRGQGYTF. CDR3 nucleotides: TGCGCCAGCAGCCAAGTTAAGCGGGGACAGGGGTACACCTTC.

J is TRBJ2-1 and V is TRBV11-2, with D perhaps TRBD2 (7 bases). The CDR3 runs to 12 residues. Germline V CDR1 and CDR2: SGHAT, FQNNGV. Trimming took off 6 bases at V and 8 bases at J, with 11 bases between the two ends. CDR3: CASSLGGDEQFF. The CDR3 DNA reads TGTGCCAGCAGTCTAGGGGGGGATGAGCAGTTCTTC.

The rearrangement joins TRBV5-6 to TRBJ2-7; 7 positions match TRBD1. Per the germline V gene, CDR1 is SGHDT and CDR2 is YYEEEE. The CDR3 runs 14 residues. Trimming cost V 0 bases and J 1 base; bases outside gene matches: 1. CDR3 nucleotides: TGTGCCAGCAGCTTGGGACAGGGTTCCTACGAGCAGTACTTC. Translation gives CASSLGQGSYEQYF.

The chain links TRBV7-2 to TRBJ2-7; D might be TRBD1 (6 bases). CDR3 length: 13 amino acids. Between the trimmed V and J ends, which lost 3 bases and 2 bases, there was a span of 8 bases. The V gene's germline CDR1 is SGHTA and CDR2 FQGNSA. CDR3 protein: CASSFGQTYEQYF. The CDR3 DNA reads as TGTGCCAGCAGCTTCGGACAGACCTACGAGCAGTACTTC.